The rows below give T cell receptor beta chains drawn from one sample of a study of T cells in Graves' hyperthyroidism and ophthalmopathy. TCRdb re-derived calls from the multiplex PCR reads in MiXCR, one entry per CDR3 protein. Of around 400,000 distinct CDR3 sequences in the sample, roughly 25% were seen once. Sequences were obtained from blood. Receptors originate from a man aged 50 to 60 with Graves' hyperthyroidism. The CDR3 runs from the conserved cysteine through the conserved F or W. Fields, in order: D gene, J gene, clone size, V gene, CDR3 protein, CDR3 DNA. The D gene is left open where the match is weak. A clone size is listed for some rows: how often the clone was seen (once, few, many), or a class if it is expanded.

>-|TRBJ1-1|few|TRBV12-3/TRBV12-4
CASIKSGVNTEAFF
TGTGCCAGCATCAAGAGTGGGGTGAACACTGAAGCTTTCTTT
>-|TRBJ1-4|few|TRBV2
CASSPSDGKNEKLFF
TGTGCCAGCAGTCCCTCCGACGGAAAAAATGAAAAACTGTTTTTT
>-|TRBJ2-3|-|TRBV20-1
CSARGSSDTQYF
TGCAGTGCTCGTGGGAGCTCAGATACGCAGTATTTT
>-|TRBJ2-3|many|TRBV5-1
CASSLGHTDTQYF
TGTGCCAGCAGCCTCGGGCACACAGATACGCAGTATTTT
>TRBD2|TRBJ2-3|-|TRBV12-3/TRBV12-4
CASSLASTSSSTDTQYF
TGTGCCAGCAGTTTAGCGTCGACTAGCTCCAGCACAGATACGCAGTATTTT
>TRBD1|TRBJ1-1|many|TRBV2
CASTGTGNTEAFF
TGTGCCAGCACGGGGACAGGGAACACTGAAGCTTTCTTT
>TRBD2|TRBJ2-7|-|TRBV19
CASSSLAGGAEQYF
TGTGCCAGTAGTAGTCTAGCGGGAGGCGCTGAGCAGTACTTC
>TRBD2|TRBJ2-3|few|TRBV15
CATSARLAGGGDTQYF
TGTGCCACCAGCGCTCGACTAGCGGGAGGGGGAGATACGCAGTATTTT
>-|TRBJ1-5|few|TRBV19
CASQRTGRGNNQPQHF
TGTGCCAGTCAACGTACAGGGAGGGGAAACAATCAGCCCCAGCATTTT
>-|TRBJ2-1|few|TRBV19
CASSIAARERAEQFF
TGTGCCAGTAGTATAGCGGCCAGGGAACGGGCTGAGCAGTTCTTC
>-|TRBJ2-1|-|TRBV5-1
CASSLAGVRQFF
TGCGCCAGCAGCTTGGCAGGGGTCCGACAGTTCTTC
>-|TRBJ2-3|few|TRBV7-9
CASSFGGDSKYF
TGTGCCAGCAGCTTCGGCGGGGACTCCAAGTATTTT
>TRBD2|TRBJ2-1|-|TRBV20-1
CSASPSGTYNEQFF
TGCAGTGCTAGCCCCAGCGGGACCTACAATGAGCAGTTCTTC
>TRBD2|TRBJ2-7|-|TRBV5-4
CASSLSGGREQYF
TGTGCCAGCAGCCTAAGCGGGGGGAGGGAGCAGTACTTC
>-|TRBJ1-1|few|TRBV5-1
CASSWGQGSEAFF
TGCGCCAGCAGCTGGGGGCAGGGGTCTGAAGCTTTCTTT
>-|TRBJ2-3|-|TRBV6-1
CASSVRQVTDTQYF
TGTGCCAGCAGTGTGAGGCAGGTCACAGATACGCAGTATTTT
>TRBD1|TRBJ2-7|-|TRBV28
CASSPQGAISYEQYF
TGTGCCAGCAGTCCACAGGGGGCCATCTCCTACGAGCAGTACTTC
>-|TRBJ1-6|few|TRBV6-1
CASSERSSSYNSPLHF
TGTGCCAGCAGTGAAAGGTCCAGCTCCTATAATTCACCCCTCCACTTT
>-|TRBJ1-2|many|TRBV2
CASSVGNYDGYTF
TGTGCCAGCAGTGTTGGGAATTATGATGGCTACACCTTC
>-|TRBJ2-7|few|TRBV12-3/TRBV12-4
CASSFGAGGYEQYF
TGTGCCAGCAGTTTTGGTGCAGGGGGGTACGAGCAGTACTTC
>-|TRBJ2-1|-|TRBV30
CAWNIRGGEQFF
TGTGCCTGGAACATCCGAGGGGGTGAGCAGTTCTTC
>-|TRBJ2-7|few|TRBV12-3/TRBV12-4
CASRLTNEQYF
TGTGCCAGCAGGCTGACAAACGAGCAGTACTTC
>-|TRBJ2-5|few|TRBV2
CASSLGRVGETQYF
TGTGCCAGCAGTCTCGGAAGAGTAGGAGAGACCCAGTACTTC
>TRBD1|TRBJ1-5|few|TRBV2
CASSADRVDQPQHF
TGTGCCAGCAGTGCCGACAGGGTGGATCAGCCCCAGCATTTT
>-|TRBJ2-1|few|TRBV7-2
CASSLDREGRNEQFF
TGTGCCAGCAGCTTGGACAGGGAGGGAAGGAATGAGCAGTTCTTC
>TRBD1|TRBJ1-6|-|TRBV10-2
CASRPPGQHNSPLHF
TGCGCCAGCAGGCCCCCGGGACAGCACAATTCACCCCTCCACTTT
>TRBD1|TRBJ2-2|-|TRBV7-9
CASSLLRQGFTGELFF
TGTGCCAGCAGCTTACTGAGACAGGGGTTCACCGGGGAGCTGTTTTTT
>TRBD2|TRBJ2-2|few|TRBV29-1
CSAASGKKTGELFF
TGCAGCGCTGCTAGCGGGAAAAAAACCGGGGAGCTGTTTTTT
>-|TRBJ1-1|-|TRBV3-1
CASSPRRGVGTEAFF
TGTGCCAGCAGCCCGCGGCGGGGAGTCGGGACTGAAGCTTTCTTT
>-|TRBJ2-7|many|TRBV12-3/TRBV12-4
CASSFWGPSYEQYF
TGTGCCAGCAGTTTCTGGGGCCCGTCCTACGAGCAGTACTTC
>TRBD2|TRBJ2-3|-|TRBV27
CASRPIAGGHTQYF
TGTGCCAGCAGGCCAATAGCGGGAGGACATACGCAGTATTTT
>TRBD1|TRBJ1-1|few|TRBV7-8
CASSSSTGGEAFF
TGTGCCAGCAGCTCGTCGACAGGGGGGGAAGCTTTCTTT
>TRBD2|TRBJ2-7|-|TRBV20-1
CSALAGGPYEQYF
TGCAGTGCGCTAGCGGGAGGGCCTTACGAGCAGTACTTC
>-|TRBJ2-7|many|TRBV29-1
CSVEADSPYEQYF
TGCAGCGTTGAAGCGGACAGCCCCTACGAGCAGTACTTC
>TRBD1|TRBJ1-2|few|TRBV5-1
CASSNRDRRGYTF
TGCGCCAGCAGCAACCGGGACAGACGCGGCTACACCTTC
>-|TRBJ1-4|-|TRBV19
CASSDRGGSTNEKLFF
TGTGCCAGTAGCGACCGGGGAGGTAGCACTAATGAAAAACTGTTTTTT
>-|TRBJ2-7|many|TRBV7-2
CASSLEMGRDEQYF
TGTGCCAGCAGCTTAGAGATGGGGCGCGACGAGCAGTACTTC
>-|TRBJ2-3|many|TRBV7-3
CASSEQGTDTQYF
TGTGCCAGCAGCGAACAGGGAACAGATACGCAGTATTTT
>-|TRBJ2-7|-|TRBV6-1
CASSEAPDWESTYEQYF
TGTGCCAGCAGTGAAGCTCCGGACTGGGAGAGTACCTACGAGCAGTACTTC
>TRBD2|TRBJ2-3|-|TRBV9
CASKREGRGDTQYF
TGTGCCAGCAAACGGGAGGGCCGGGGAGATACGCAGTATTTT
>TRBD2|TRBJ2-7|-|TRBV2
CASLALEREGEEQYF
TGTGCCAGCTTGGCCCTGGAGCGGGAGGGAGAGGAGCAGTACTTC
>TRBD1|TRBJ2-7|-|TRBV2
CASSGTGVSDEQYF
TGTGCCAGCAGCGGGACAGGGGTTAGCGACGAGCAGTACTTC
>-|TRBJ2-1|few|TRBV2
CASGYNEQFF
TGTGCCAGCGGATACAATGAGCAGTTCTTC
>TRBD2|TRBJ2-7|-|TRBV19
CASSGLAGSYEQYF
TGTGCCAGTAGTGGACTAGCGGGATCCTACGAGCAGTACTTC